The clone carrying this T cell receptor beta chain was picked up one time. The germline V gene encodes CDR1 SGHAT and CDR2 FQNNGV. J gave up 7 bases and V 0 bases, and 7 bases lay outside the gene matches. The CDR3 extends over 15 amino acids. The assay was immunoSEQ multiplex PCR, and TCRdb's table has in-frame clones only and misses some. The repertoire holds about 480,000 clones, with roughly 85% as singletons. The source of the sample is a study of shared clonotypes between healthy human individuals. The chain links TRBV11-2 to TRBJ2-7; 9 positions agree with TRBD2. Sequenced input: PBMCs. The TCR comes from a woman between 35 and 50 years old in good health. Some clones in this sample may be carry-over from other donors' samples. The CDR3 region is CASSLDWGLAGEQYF. In DNA form, the CDR3 reads TGTGCCAGCAGCTTAGATTGGGGACTAGCTGGGGAGCAGTACTTC.